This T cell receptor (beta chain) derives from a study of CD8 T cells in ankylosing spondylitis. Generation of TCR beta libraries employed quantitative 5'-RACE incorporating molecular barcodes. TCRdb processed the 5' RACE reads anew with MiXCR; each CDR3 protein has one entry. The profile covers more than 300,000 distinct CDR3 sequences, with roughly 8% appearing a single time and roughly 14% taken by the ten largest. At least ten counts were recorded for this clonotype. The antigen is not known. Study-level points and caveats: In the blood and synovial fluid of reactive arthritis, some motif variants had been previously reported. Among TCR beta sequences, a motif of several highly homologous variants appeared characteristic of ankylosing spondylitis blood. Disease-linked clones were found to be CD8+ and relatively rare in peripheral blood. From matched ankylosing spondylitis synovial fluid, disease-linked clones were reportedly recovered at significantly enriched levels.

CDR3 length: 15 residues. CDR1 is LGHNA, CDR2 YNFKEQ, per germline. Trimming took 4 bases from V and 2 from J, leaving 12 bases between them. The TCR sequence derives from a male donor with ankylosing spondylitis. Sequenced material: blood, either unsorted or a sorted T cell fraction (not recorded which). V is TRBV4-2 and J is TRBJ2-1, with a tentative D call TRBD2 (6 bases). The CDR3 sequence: CASSPEERAYNEQFF. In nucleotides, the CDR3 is TGTGCCAGCAGCCCAGAGGAGCGGGCCTACAATGAGCAGTTCTTC.